Below are 17 T cell receptor beta chains sequenced from a single sample in a study of cytomegalovirus exposure and HLA in healthy donors. The PCR had 60 Vbeta and 13 Jbeta primers. Clones were read by immunoSEQ multiplex PCR, and TCRdb kept only the in-frame ones, dropping some. The repertoire holds under 150,000 clones, about 80% seen once, with 3.4% in the top ten. The sequencing sample was made of PBMCs. The receptor source for this set is a man younger than 45 in good health and CMV-seronegative.

In DNA form, the CDR3 reads TGCGCCAGCAGCCCCCCCGACAGGGGAGGGACTGAAGCTTTCTTT. It codes for CASSPPDRGGTEAFF. The rearrangement uses TRBV4-1 and TRBJ1-1; 8 bases line up with TRBD1. Germline-derived CDR1 and CDR2 are MGHRA and YSYEKL. The CDR3 is made up of 15 amino acids. The trim removed 4 bases at V and 5 bases at J, leaving 9 bases unmatched.

The chain uses TRBV9 and TRBJ2-3, with a weak D call TRBD2 (6 bases). V lost 0 bases, J lost 6 bases, and 14 bases lay in between. Per the germline V gene, CDR1 is SGDLS and CDR2 is YYNGEE. This CDR3 contains 15 residues. The DNA for the CDR3 is TGTGCCAGCAGCGTAGAAGGGACTGGCCGGGATACGCAGTATTTT. This translates into CASSVEGTGRDTQYF.

This clone has more than one count but fewer than ten. The chain employs TRBV28 and TRBJ1-6; 8 bases are a match to TRBD1. In germline, CDR1 is MDHEN, CDR2 SYDVKM. The V segment lost 2 bases and the J segment 4 bases; nucleotides outside the gene matches: 7. The CDR3 contains 17 residues. The CDR3 spells CASSLAPGTGYNSPLHF. CDR3 nucleotides: TGTGCCAGCAGTTTAGCTCCCGGGACAGGTTATAATTCACCCCTCCACTTT. The variable domain in full, completed from reference TRBV28 and TRBJ1-6, reads DVKVTQSSRYLVKRTGEKVFLECVQDMDHENMFWYRQDPGLGLRLIYFSYDVKMKEKGDIPEGYSVSREKKERFSLILESASTNQTSMYLCASSLAPGTGYNSPLHFGNGTRLTVT.

V and J are TRBV12-5 and TRBJ1-1; D not resolved. CDR1 and CDR2 (germline): LGHNT, FRNRAP. Deletions cut 6 bases from V and 0 bases from J, with 8 bases between. This CDR3 is 13 amino acids long. As DNA, the CDR3 is TGTGCTAGTGGGCCGGAGATGAACACTGAAGCTTTCTTT. This sequence encodes CASGPEMNTEAFF.

The chain couples TRBV9 to TRBJ2-3; TRBD1 aligns across 9 bases. The V and J ends lost 0 bases and 1 base, in that order; junction bases with no gene match: 6. Germline CDR1 reads SGDLS; CDR2 reads YYNGEE. This CDR3 spans 17 amino acids. The CDR3 region has the DNA TGTGCCAGCAGCGTAGCGGCGAGGACAGGGGGCACAGATACGCAGTATTTT. Translating gives CASSVAARTGGTDTQYF.

Of note for this clone: In the same sample, other DNA sequences code for this CDR3. The V gene is TRBV19, the J gene TRBJ1-2; D is possibly TRBD1 (5 bases). CDR1 and CDR2 from the germline V gene are LNHDA and SQIVND (reference sequence). The CDR3 covers 14 residues. Trimming removed 1 base at V and 2 bases at J, with 8 bases between. The DNA of the CDR3 is TGTGCCAGTAGTATAGTCGGGGGGAACTATGGCTACACCTTC. The encoded protein is CASSIVGGNYGYTF.

In its sample, this clone was seen a few times. The chain is built from TRBV10-3 and TRBJ1-4; D gene unclear. V gave up 8 bases and J gave up 8 bases, with 6 bases separating them. The CDR3 has 10 amino acids. Per germline, CDR1 ENHRY and CDR2 SYGVKD. CDR3 residues: CAIGGEKLFF. CDR3 sequence (DNA): TGTGCCATCGGCGGGGAAAAACTGTTTTTT.

The genes are TRBV5-4 and TRBJ1-1; a weak D match, TRBD1 (5 bases). There are 15 residues in the CDR3. Trimming pared 0 bases from V and 5 bases from J, leaving 14 bases between. Germline values: CDR1 SGHNT, CDR2 YYREEE (reference sequence). The chain's CDR3 is CASSLGNKGRTEAFF. The DNA for the CDR3 is TGTGCCAGCAGCTTGGGGAACAAGGGGCGGACTGAAGCTTTCTTT.

In this sample, this clone turned up a few times. The DNA for the CDR3 is TGTGCCACCAGCAGCGGGACTAGCGGGAGAGGTGACGAGCAGTACTTC. This encodes CATSSGTSGRGDEQYF. This sequence joins TRBV15 and TRBJ2-7, with 14 positions matching TRBD2. The germline CDR1 and CDR2 sequences are LNHNV and YYDKDF (reference sequence). Trimming cost V 3 bases and J 5 bases; bases outside gene matches: 6. The CDR3 consists of 16 residues.

This clone was detected a few times. The chain carries TRBV27 and TRBJ1-1, with a weak D call TRBD1 (5 bases). V lost 5 bases to trimming and J lost 7 bases, with 17 bases between them. The CDR3 has 14 amino acids. The V gene's germline CDR1 is MNHEY and CDR2 SMNVEV (reference sequence). CDR3 nucleotides: TGTGCCAGCAGTATAGGGGAGGGCCTTTTTGAAGCTTTCTTT. Protein: CASSIGEGLFEAFF.

The rearrangement links TRBV19 to TRBJ1-5, with 9 bases that match TRBD1. J was trimmed by 6 bases and V by 6 bases; bases with no gene match: 9. CDR1 is LNHDA, CDR2 SQIVND, per germline (reference sequence). The CDR3 totals 15 residues. CDR3 nucleotides: TGTGCCAGTAGGCCGGGACAGGGAATGGGTCAGCCCCAGCATTTT. It translates to CASRPGQGMGQPQHF.

The chain employs TRBV28 and TRBJ2-7, with 8 bases matching TRBD1. With V trimmed by 7 bases and J by 7 bases, 12 bases remained unmatched. The CDR3 is made up of 14 amino acids. Looked up from germline, CDR1 is MDHEN and CDR2 is SYDVKM. The CDR3 DNA reads as TGTGCCAGCAAGTTAGTGACGGACAGGGCTGAGCAGTACTTC. Amino acids: CASKLVTDRAEQYF.

The chain combines TRBV20-1 with TRBJ2-5; no definite D call. V was shortened by 6 bases and J by 3 bases, with 5 bases between the two germline ends. The length of the CDR3 is 10 residues. Germline V gene sequence: CDR1 DFQATT, CDR2 SNEGSKA (reference sequence). The CDR3 loop is CSASEETQYF. The CDR3 region has the DNA TGCAGTGCCAGTGAAGAGACCCAGTACTTC.

This chain connects TRBV5-1 to TRBJ1-6, with D possibly TRBD1 on 5 matching bases. The CDR3 covers 15 residues. Trimming pared 0 bases from V and 7 bases from J, leaving 11 bases between. Germline CDR1 SGHRS, CDR2 YFSETQ. The CDR3 protein is CASSLEQGPNSPLHF. The CDR3 region has the DNA TGCGCCAGCAGCTTGGAGCAGGGTCCCAATTCACCCCTCCACTTT. The full variable domain, completed using reference TRBV5-1 and TRBJ1-6, is KAGVTQTPRYLIKTRGQQVTLSCSPISGHRSVSWYQQTPGQGLQFLFEYFSETQRNKGNFPGRFSGRQFSNSRSEMNVSTLELGDSALYLCASSLEQGPNSPLHFGNGTRLTVT.

The chain joins TRBV2 to TRBJ2-5; D possibly corresponds to TRBD1 (8 bases). Germline CDR1 is SNHLY and CDR2 is FYNNEI. V gave up 5 bases and J gave up 1 base, with 17 bases separating them. The CDR3 runs to 16 residues. The CDR3 sequence: CASSPRQGRAQETQYF. Written as DNA, the CDR3 is TGTGCCAGCAGTCCCCGACAGGGGAGGGCCCAAGAGACCCAGTACTTC.

The rearrangement links TRBV25-1 to TRBJ1-1; maybe TRBD1 (5 bases). The V gene lost 8 bases and the J gene lost 1 base, with 11 bases spanning the gap. The CDR3 is made up of 13 amino acids. Germline V gene data show CDR1 as MGHDK and CDR2 as SYGVNS. The CDR3 spells CASRSGGNTEAFF. For the CDR3, the DNA is TGTGCCAGCCGATCGGGGGGGAACACTGAAGCTTTCTTT.

The rearrangement uses TRBV21-1 and TRBJ2-5; TRBD2 is taken as the D call from the table, unchecked against the DNA. TRBV21-1 is a listed pseudogene. The CDR3 is 15 amino acids. The CDR3 bases are TGTGCCAGCAGCAAAGGGAGGGGTATGTCAGAGACCCAGTACTTC. It codes for CASSKGRGMSETQYF.